Below are 5 T cell receptor beta chains sequenced from a single sample in a study of Ad26.COV2.S vaccination and SARS-CoV-2 variants. Sequencing used immunoSEQ multiplex PCR; TCRdb keeps in-frame clones, though not all of them. Of approximately 500,000 clones in the sample, roughly 85% were seen once. Treatment here: some 20 received Ad26.COV2.S at low or high dose, single or two shots; 5 received placebo; per-sample allocation not given. After the first vaccine or placebo injection, samples were drawn on day 63. The specimen was peripheral blood, collected in a trial of Ad26.COV2.S vaccine versus placebo. The receptor source for this set is a person between 18 and 60 years old who received the Ad26.COV2.S COVID-19 vaccine or a placebo.

The chain couples TRBV6-1 to TRBJ2-5; D gene unclear. In germline, CDR1 is MNHNS, CDR2 SASEGT. This CDR3 has 14 amino acids. Trimming removed 2 bases from V and 7 bases from J, with 14 bases in between. The CDR3 nucleotides read TGTGCCAGCAGTGAATTGTTGTTGATAGGGACCCAGTACTTC. Its protein is CASSELLLIGTQYF.

The chain links TRBV28 to TRBJ2-2; 13 bases match TRBD2. This CDR3 has 15 amino acids. The V gene's germline CDR1 is MDHEN and CDR2 SYDVKM. After removal of 5 bases from V and 10 bases from J, the junction contained 7 bases not matched to a gene. CDR3 residues: CASSTGLAGLVELFF. In DNA, the CDR3 is TGTGCCAGCAGTACGGGACTAGCGGGACTCGTGGAGCTGTTTTTT.

The count of this clone is one. This sequence joins TRBV19 and TRBJ2-3, with TRBD1 matching over 10 bases. CDR1 LNHDA and CDR2 SQIVND come from the germline V gene (reference sequence). CDR3 size: 16 residues. V shed 6 bases and J 6 bases; nucleotides not matched to a gene: 12. The CDR3 sequence is CASSSSSGTGVDTQYF. CDR3 bases: TGTGCCAGTAGCTCATCATCCGGGACAGGGGTGGATACGCAGTATTTT.

This sequence joins TRBV5-1 and TRBJ2-7; tentative D call: TRBD1 (6 bases). Germline lookup yields CDR1 SGHRS and CDR2 YFSETQ. Trimming removed 4 bases from V and 3 bases from J, with 11 bases in between. This CDR3 contains 13 residues. The CDR3 protein is CASSRDIDYEQYF. The CDR3 DNA reads as TGCGCCAGCAGCCGGGACATCGACTACGAGCAGTACTTC.

The chain combines TRBV29-1 with TRBJ2-7; tentative D call: TRBD1 (6 bases). Germline CDR1 reads SQVTM; CDR2 reads ANQGSEA. Trimming cost V 7 bases and J 1 base, with 14 bases left between them. This CDR3 spans 13 amino acids. CDR3 in amino acids: CSGLGGSSYEQYF. The CDR3 DNA reads as TGCAGCGGTTTAGGGGGATCATCCTACGAGCAGTACTTC.